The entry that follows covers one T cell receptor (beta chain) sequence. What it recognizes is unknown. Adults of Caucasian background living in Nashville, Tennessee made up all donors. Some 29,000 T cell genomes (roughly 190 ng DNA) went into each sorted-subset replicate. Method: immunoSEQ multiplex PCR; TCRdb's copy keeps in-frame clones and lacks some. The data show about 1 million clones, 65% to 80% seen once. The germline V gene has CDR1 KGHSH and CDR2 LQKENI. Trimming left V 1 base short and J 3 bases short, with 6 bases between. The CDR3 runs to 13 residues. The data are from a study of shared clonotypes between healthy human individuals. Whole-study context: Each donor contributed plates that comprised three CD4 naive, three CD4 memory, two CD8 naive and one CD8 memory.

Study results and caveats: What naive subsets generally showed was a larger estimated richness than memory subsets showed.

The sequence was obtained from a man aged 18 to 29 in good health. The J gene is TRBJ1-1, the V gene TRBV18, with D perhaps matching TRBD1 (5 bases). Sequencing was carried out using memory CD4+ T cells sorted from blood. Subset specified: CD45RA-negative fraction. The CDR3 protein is CASSPRRDTEAFF. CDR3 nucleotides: TGTGCCAGCTCACCACGCAGGGACACTGAAGCTTTCTTT. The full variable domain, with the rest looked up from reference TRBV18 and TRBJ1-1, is NAGVMQNPRHLVRRRGQEARLRCSPMKGHSHVYWYRQLPEEGLKFMVYLQKENIIDESGMPKERFSAEFPKEGPSILRIQQVVRGDSAAYFCASSPRRDTEAFFGQGTRLTVV.